These 29 T cell receptor beta chains were all obtained from the same sample, sequenced in a study of CD8 T cells in ankylosing spondylitis (dated by TCRdb to 2017 to 2019). Library preparation was by 5' RACE. Sequenced on an Illumina HiSeq 2500. In TCRdb, the public reads were trimmed at Q25 with fastp and aligned with MiXCR, with productive beta chains retained. Identical CDR3 protein sequences are pooled into one entry, listed with their most common genes and DNA. In this sample the table shows approximately 240,000 distinct CDR3 sequences, about 10% of which occur a single time. Clones ranked in the top ten supply 2% to 3% of the sample. What was sequenced was blood, either unsorted or a sorted T cell fraction (not recorded which). The receptor source for this set is a male donor with ankylosing spondylitis or in good health (not recorded which).

This clonotype occurred many times. V usage is TRBV10-3 and J usage is TRBJ1-5; TRBD1 matches at 8 bases. CDR3 length equals 15 residues. Germline lookup yields CDR1 ENHRY and CDR2 SYGVKD. The trim removed 3 bases at V and 10 bases at J, leaving 11 bases unmatched. CDR3 sequence (DNA): TGTGCCATCAGTGAATCGGGACAGGTCATAGGTCCCCAGCATTTT. Its protein product is CAISESGQVIGPQHF.

This clonotype was recorded at least ten times. The rearrangement links TRBV10-1 to TRBJ2-7, with D hard to call. Trimming took off 4 bases at V and 6 bases at J, with 13 bases between the two ends. The CDR3 contains 13 residues. Germline loops: CDR1 WNHNN, CDR2 SYGVQD (reference sequence). This CDR3 is CASSVGLSGEQYF. The CDR3 DNA reads TGCGCCAGCAGTGTGGGGTTAAGTGGCGAGCAGTACTTC.

The table lists this clonotype with many counts. This chain connects TRBV28 to TRBJ1-6; D uncertain. Trimming left V 6 bases short and J 9 bases short, with 12 bases between. Germline V gives CDR1 MDHEN, CDR2 SYDVKM. The CDR3 is made up of 13 amino acids. The CDR3 nucleotides read TGTGCCAGCAGACAAACCTGGGGTTCACCCCTCCACTTT. Translation: CASRQTWGSPLHF. The variable domain in full, completed from reference TRBV28 and TRBJ1-6, reads DVKVTQSSRYLVKRTGEKVFLECVQDMDHENMFWYRQDPGLGLRLIYFSYDVKMKEKGDIPEGYSVSREKKERFSLILESASTNQTSMYLCASRQTWGSPLHFGNGTRLTVT.

The table lists this clonotype with many counts. The chain employs TRBV20-1 and TRBJ2-1, with 7 nucleotides matching TRBD2. The germline gives CDR1 DFQATT, CDR2 SNEGSKA (reference sequence). This CDR3 is 15 amino acids long. Trimming took 0 bases from V and 7 from J; bases not matched to a gene: 9. The CDR3 coding sequence is TGCAGTGCTAGAGATGGGGAGGGGAGTTGGAATGAGCAGTTCTTC. Its protein product is CSARDGEGSWNEQFF.

To note about this clonotype: A much larger clone sits a single nucleotide away, making a read error possible. The chain is built from TRBV5-1 and TRBJ2-7; 8 positions agree with TRBD2. Germline assignment: CDR1 SGHRS and CDR2 YFSETQ. The CDR3 has 14 amino acids. CDR3 DNA: TGCGACAGCACCCTCGGGGGGGACTCCTACGAGCAGTACTTC. This encodes CDSTLGGDSYEQYF.

There are a few counts of this clonotype. The V call is TRBV7-2, the J call TRBJ2-7; TRBD2 matches 12 bases. This CDR3 has 15 amino acids. V dropped 4 bases and J dropped 0; count of bases not matched to a gene: 1. Germline V lookup: CDR1 SGHTA, CDR2 FQGNSA. The chain's CDR3 is CASSSGLAGSYEQYF. CDR3 in DNA: TGTGCCAGCAGCTCGGGACTAGCGGGCTCCTACGAGCAGTACTTC.

This clonotype occurred a few times. The V and J genes are TRBV7-2 and TRBJ2-1, with D possibly being TRBD1 or TRBD2 (5 bases each). CDR3 length equals 15 residues. V was trimmed by 3 bases and J by 4 bases, leaving 13 bases between them. The germline V gene encodes CDR1 SGHTA and CDR2 FQGNSA. The CDR3, as DNA: TGTGCCAGCAGCTTCTACCGGGGCGGGTACAATGAGCAGTTCTTC. This codes for CASSFYRGGYNEQFF.

V is TRBV4-1 and J is TRBJ2-3, with TRBD1 identical over 8 bases. This CDR3 region has 17 residues. Germline CDR1 reads MGHRA; CDR2 reads YSYEKL. The V gene end was trimmed by 0 bases and the J gene end by 3 bases; junction bases not matched to a gene: 8. The CDR3 is CASSQDLRGRETDTQYF. CDR3 sequence (DNA): TGCGCCAGCAGCCAAGACCTCAGGGGGCGCGAGACAGATACGCAGTATTTT.

CDR3 in DNA: TGTGCCAGCAGTTCCTCCCTAGCGGGAGAGCAGTTCTTC. Encoded protein: CASSSSLAGEQFF. J is TRBJ2-1 and V is TRBV6-6, with 9 bases matching TRBD2. Trimming at V came to 4 bases and at J to 10 bases, leaving 5 bases not matched to a gene. Germline V CDR1 and CDR2: MNHNY, SVGAGI (reference sequence). The CDR3 totals 13 residues.

The V and J genes are TRBV7-9 and TRBJ2-7; D possibly corresponds to TRBD1 (5 bases). The CDR3 is made up of 14 amino acids. The germline V and J ends were trimmed by 2 bases and 6 bases, with 14 bases remaining between them. Germline CDR1 and CDR2: SEHNR and FQNEAQ (reference sequence). The CDR3 is CASSLFGGQTEQYF. CDR3 sequence (DNA): TGTGCCAGCAGCTTATTTGGCGGACAAACCGAGCAGTACTTC.

This clonotype was seen at least ten times. The V call is TRBV29-1, the J call TRBJ2-7; 7 bases are shared with TRBD1. Per germline, CDR1 SQVTM and CDR2 ANQGSEA. The CDR3 is 13 residues long. Trimming cost V 6 bases and J 1 base; bases outside gene matches: 6. The CDR3: CSVAGTASYEQYF. The CDR3 region has the DNA TGCAGCGTGGCAGGGACAGCATCCTACGAGCAGTACTTC.

This clonotype was counted at least ten times. V is TRBV19 and J is TRBJ2-3; D gene uncertain. Trimming cost V 7 bases and J 0 bases, with 8 bases left between them. Germline lookup yields CDR1 LNHDA and CDR2 SQIVND (reference sequence). This CDR3 is built from 13 residues. This chain's CDR3 is CASTSRSTDTQYF. The DNA of the CDR3 is TGTGCCAGTACATCCCGGAGCACAGATACGCAGTATTTT.

This clonotype has at least ten counts. V is TRBV30 and J is TRBJ1-2, with D possibly being TRBD1 (5 bases). V was clipped by 0 bases and J by 3 bases, with 11 bases between them. Per germline, CDR1 GTSNPN and CDR2 SVGIG (reference sequence). The CDR3 covers 14 residues. The CDR3 protein is CAWSVMGPYYGYTF. Written as DNA, the CDR3 is TGTGCCTGGAGTGTTATGGGGCCCTACTATGGCTACACCTTC. The full variable domain, completed using reference TRBV30 and TRBJ1-2, is SQTIHQWPATLVQPVGSPLSLECTVEGTSNPNLYWYRQAAGRGLQLLFYSVGIGQISSEVPQNLSASRPQDRQFILSSKKLLLSDSGFYLCAWSVMGPYYGYTFGSGTRLTVV.

This clonotype was recorded many times. The chain has TRBV7-9 and TRBJ1-3; D is unclear. The germline V and J ends were trimmed by 1 base and 3 bases, with 7 bases remaining between them. The CDR3 extends over 14 amino acids. Per the germline V gene, CDR1 is SEHNR and CDR2 is FQNEAQ (reference sequence). CDR3 sequence: CASSLEAGGNTIYF. The CDR3 DNA reads as TGTGCCAGCAGCTTAGAGGCAGGTGGAAACACCATATATTTT.

This clonotype was recorded many times. The chain uses TRBV6-1 and TRBJ2-1; 11 positions match TRBD1. Looked up from germline, CDR1 is MNHNS and CDR2 is SASEGT. V shed 6 bases, J shed 6 bases, and the junction held 7 bases outside the gene matches. This CDR3 comprises 15 residues. CDR3 nucleotides: TGTGCCAGCAGCCCGGACAGGGGGCCACCCAATGAGCAGTTCTTC. Translation gives CASSPDRGPPNEQFF.

The chain is built from TRBV7-2 and TRBJ1-1; D not certain. Trimming left V 10 bases short and J 5 bases short, with 17 bases between. From germline, CDR1 is SGHTA and CDR2 FQGNSA. This CDR3 comprises 13 residues. The CDR3 loop reads CATTQWAQTEAFF. The CDR3 DNA follows: TGTGCCACCACCCAATGGGCACAAACTGAAGCTTTCTTT.

The rearrangement links TRBV7-2 to TRBJ2-2, with D maybe TRBD1 (6 bases). Germline lookup yields CDR1 SGHTA and CDR2 FQGNSA. The V gene lost 7 bases and the J gene lost 1 base, with 13 bases spanning the gap. The CDR3 loop spans 15 amino acids. The CDR3 reads CASTEQGLNTGELFF. As DNA, the CDR3 is TGTGCCAGCACGGAACAGGGTTTGAACACCGGGGAGCTGTTTTTT.

In the case of this clonotype: A junction end diverges from the germline sequence, so it may reflect a read error. The chain employs TRBV24-1 and TRBJ2-1; D perhaps matches TRBD1 (6 bases). CDR1 is KGHDR and CDR2 is SFDVKD in the germline V gene. This CDR3 has 19 amino acids. CDR3 sequence (DNA): TGTGCCACCAGTGATTCCTCCCCCAGTGTACAGGGCGTCTACACTGAGCAGTTCTTC. It yields the protein CATSDSSPSVQGVYTEQFF.

This clonotype has a count of ten or more. J is TRBJ1-3 and V is TRBV20-1; maybe TRBD1 (5 bases). The CDR3 extends over 13 amino acids. Germline CDR1 is DFQATT and CDR2 is SNEGSKA (reference sequence). Trimming cost V 3 bases and J 0 bases, with 6 bases left between them. CDR3 region: CSASDSSGNTIYF. DNA for the CDR3: TGCAGTGCTAGCGACAGCTCTGGAAACACCATATATTTT.

This clonotype was counted ten times or more. The rearrangement links TRBV5-1 to TRBJ2-3, with TRBD1 matching 7 bases. Per the germline V gene, CDR1 is SGHRS and CDR2 is YFSETQ. V shed 3 bases and J 3 bases; nucleotides not matched to a gene: 7. The CDR3 is 15 amino acids. CDR3 nucleotide sequence: TGCGCCAGCAGCTCCAGACAGGGCGTGACAGATACGCAGTATTTT. Its translation is CASSSRQGVTDTQYF. Based on the CDR3 plus reference TRBV5-1 and TRBJ2-3, the full variable domain is KAGVTQTPRYLIKTRGQQVTLSCSPISGHRSVSWYQQTPGQGLQFLFEYFSETQRNKGNFPGRFSGRQFSNSRSEMNVSTLELGDSALYLCASSSRQGVTDTQYFGPGTRLTVL.

Turning to this clonotype: One base away lies a much larger clone, so this may be a sequencing read error. V gene TRBV5-6 combines with J gene TRBJ2-3; no firm D call. The V gene lost 6 bases and the J gene lost 0 bases, with 8 bases spanning the gap. CDR1 SGHDT and CDR2 YYEEEE come from the germline V gene. The CDR3 spans 13 residues. In DNA, the CDR3 is TGTGCCAGCACCGCGCCTAGCACAGATACGCAGTATTTT. Translating gives CASTAPSTDTQYF.

This sequence joins TRBV10-2 and TRBJ2-7, with D perhaps matching TRBD1 or TRBD2 (5 bases each). This CDR3 spans 15 amino acids. Trimming left V 6 bases short and J 3 bases short, with 18 bases between. Per the germline V gene, CDR1 is WSHSY and CDR2 is SAAADI. CDR3 amino acids: CASRGTSPVDYEQYF. The CDR3 DNA is TGCGCCAGCAGGGGGACCTCCCCTGTCGACTACGAGCAGTACTTC.

This clonotype has at least ten counts. The CDR3 sequence: CAWAPQGNYGYTF. Written as DNA, the CDR3 is TGTGCCTGGGCGCCCCAGGGGAACTATGGCTACACCTTC. V gene TRBV30 combines with J gene TRBJ1-2; tentative D call: TRBD1 (6 bases). CDR3 length equals 13 residues. V was pared by 5 bases and J by 2 bases, with 12 bases between. Germline CDR1 GTSNPN, CDR2 SVGIG (reference sequence). Complete variable domain (other parts from reference TRBV30 and TRBJ1-2): SQTIHQWPATLVQPVGSPLSLECTVEGTSNPNLYWYRQAAGRGLQLLFYSVGIGQISSEVPQNLSASRPQDRQFILSSKKLLLSDSGFYLCAWAPQGNYGYTFGSGTRLTVV.

This rearrangement joins TRBV6-2 or TRBV6-3 to TRBJ2-7; 7 positions match TRBD1. The CDR3 covers 17 residues. Per germline, CDR1 MNHEY and CDR2 SVGEGT. V dropped 0 bases and J dropped 0; count of bases not matched to a gene: 8. CDR3 protein: CASSYSTLGQPSYEQYF. In DNA, the CDR3 is TGTGCCAGCAGTTACTCTACTTTGGGACAGCCCTCCTACGAGCAGTACTTC.

The table lists this clonotype with many counts. The chain has TRBV7-2 and TRBJ1-4; D unresolved. Germline V gene lookup returns CDR1 SGHTA and CDR2 FQGNSA. The CDR3 consists of 13 residues. The ends were cut back, 0 bases at V and 6 bases at J, with 5 bases in the middle. The CDR3, as DNA: TGTGCCAGCAGCTTAGCCGAATATGAAAAACTGTTTTTT. This translates into CASSLAEYEKLFF.

This clonotype was seen repeatedly, ten times or more. V is TRBV30 and J is TRBJ2-2, with D maybe TRBD2 (7 bases). V was pared by 7 bases and J by 2 bases, with 14 bases between. The CDR3 loop spans 14 amino acids. Germline V gene lookup returns CDR1 GTSNPN and CDR2 SVGIG (reference sequence). In DNA, the CDR3 is TGTGCCTCTGGGGGGGGCCCTAACACCGGGGAGCTGTTTTTT. It encodes CASGGGPNTGELFF. Using reference TRBV30 and TRBJ2-2 for the parts outside the CDR3, the full variable domain is SQTIHQWPATLVQPVGSPLSLECTVEGTSNPNLYWYRQAAGRGLQLLFYSVGIGQISSEVPQNLSASRPQDRQFILSSKKLLLSDSGFYLCASGGGPNTGELFFGEGSRLTVL.

This clonotype was found many times. The genes are TRBV29-1 and TRBJ2-1, with 7 bases aligning to TRBD1. This CDR3 region has 15 residues. In germline, CDR1 is SQVTM, CDR2 ANQGSEA. J was trimmed by 0 bases and V by 3 bases; bases with no gene match: 5. The CDR3 loop reads CSVDTPGGSYNEQFF. CDR3 nucleotides: TGCAGCGTTGATACGCCAGGGGGCTCCTACAATGAGCAGTTCTTC.

This clonotype was found many times. The gene calls are TRBV12-3 or TRBV12-4 and TRBJ2-1, with 8 nucleotides matching TRBD2. Unmatched junction bases numbered 4, after V lost 3 bases and J lost 3 bases. The CDR3 runs 15 residues. CDR3 sequence: CASSLSGGGYNEQFF. The CDR3 DNA reads TGTGCCAGCAGTTTGTCCGGGGGGGGCTACAATGAGCAGTTCTTC.

This clonotype occurred many times. The chain is built from TRBV10-3 and TRBJ2-3; 7 bases are a match to TRBD2. The J segment lost 5 bases and the V segment lost 0 bases, leaving 5 bases of the junction unmatched. Germline loops: CDR1 ENHRY, CDR2 SYGVKD. The CDR3 totals 15 residues. Here the CDR3 reads CAISESGLAEDTQYF. The CDR3, as DNA: TGTGCCATCAGTGAGTCGGGTCTAGCGGAAGATACGCAGTATTTT.